What follows is one T cell receptor (beta chain) and its context. Germline-derived CDR1 and CDR2 are SNHLY and FYNNEI. V shed 5 bases and J 4 bases; nucleotides not matched to a gene: 8. The CDR3 totals 15 residues. The data were taken from a study of blood T cell repertoires in COVID-19. Across the whole study: Samples taken during acute and convalescent COVID-19 were collected in the United States, Italy and Spain. The cDNA or gDNA used as material had been derived from T cells, B-cell-depleted T cells, or PBMCs.

In the original workflow: From reference gene primer amplification, estimates of nucleated cell counts were derived. Produced via immunoSEQ multiplex PCR; TCRdb's table is partial and in-frame only. The DNA gave D and trimming, while V, J and clone size come from that table. The sample contains 350,000 to 450,000 clones, around nine tenths of which appear only once. The source of this sequence is a human donor in a cohort sampled during active COVID-19. The J gene is TRBJ2-3, the V gene TRBV2; 8 bases map to TRBD1. Sequenced input: peripheral blood. CDR3 in DNA: TGTGCCAGCAGTTCCGACAGGGGAAGCGCAGATACGCAGTATTTT. Translation: CASSSDRGSADTQYF.